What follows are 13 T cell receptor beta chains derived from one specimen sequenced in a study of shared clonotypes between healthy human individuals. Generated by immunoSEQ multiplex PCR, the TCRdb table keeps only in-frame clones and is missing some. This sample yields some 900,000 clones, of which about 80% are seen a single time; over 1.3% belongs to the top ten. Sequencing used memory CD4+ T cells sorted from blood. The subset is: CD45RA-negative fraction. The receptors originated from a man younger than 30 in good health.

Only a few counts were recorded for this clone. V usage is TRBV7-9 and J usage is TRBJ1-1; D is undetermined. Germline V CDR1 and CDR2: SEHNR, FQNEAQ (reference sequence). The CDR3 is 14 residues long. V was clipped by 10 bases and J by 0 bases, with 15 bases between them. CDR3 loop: CATRPGEVNTEAFF. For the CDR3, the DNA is TGTGCCACACGACCCGGGGAAGTGAACACTGAAGCTTTCTTT.

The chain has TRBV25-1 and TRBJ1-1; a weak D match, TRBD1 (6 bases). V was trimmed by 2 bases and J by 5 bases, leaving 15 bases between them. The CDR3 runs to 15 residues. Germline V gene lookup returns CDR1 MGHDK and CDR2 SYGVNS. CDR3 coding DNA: TGTGCCAGCAGTGAACCCCGAGGACAGACTACTGAAGCTTTCTTT. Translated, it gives CASSEPRGQTTEAFF.

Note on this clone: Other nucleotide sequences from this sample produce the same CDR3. CDR3 nucleotide sequence: TGTGCCAGCAGTCCACCGGGACAGGGTAACACCGGGGAGCTGTTTTTT. As protein: CASSPPGQGNTGELFF. The chain is built from TRBV28 and TRBJ2-2; 9 bases are a match to TRBD1. This CDR3 has 16 amino acids. With V trimmed by 5 bases and J by 2 bases, 6 bases remained unmatched. The germline V gene has CDR1 MDHEN and CDR2 SYDVKM.

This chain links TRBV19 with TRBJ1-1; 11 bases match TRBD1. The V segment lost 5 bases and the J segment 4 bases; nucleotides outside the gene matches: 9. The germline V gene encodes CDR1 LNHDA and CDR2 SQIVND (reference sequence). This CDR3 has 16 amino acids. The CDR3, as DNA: TGTGCCAGTAGTGCAAACCCCGGGACAGGGGGCACTGAAGCTTTCTTT. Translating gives CASSANPGTGGTEAFF.

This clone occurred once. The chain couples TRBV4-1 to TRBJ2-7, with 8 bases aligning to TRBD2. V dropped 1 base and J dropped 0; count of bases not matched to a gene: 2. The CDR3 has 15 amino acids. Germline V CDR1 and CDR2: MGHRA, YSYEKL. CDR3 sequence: CASSQVSGNSYEQYF. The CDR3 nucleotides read TGCGCCAGCAGCCAAGTTAGCGGGAACTCCTACGAGCAGTACTTC.

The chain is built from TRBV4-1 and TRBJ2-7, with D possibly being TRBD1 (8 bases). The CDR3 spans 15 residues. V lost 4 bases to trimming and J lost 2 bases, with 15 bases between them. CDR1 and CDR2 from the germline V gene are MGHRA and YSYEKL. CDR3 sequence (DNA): TGCGCCAGCAGCCTTGGGGGGGGACAGGCCTACGAGCAGTACTTC. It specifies CASSLGGGQAYEQYF.

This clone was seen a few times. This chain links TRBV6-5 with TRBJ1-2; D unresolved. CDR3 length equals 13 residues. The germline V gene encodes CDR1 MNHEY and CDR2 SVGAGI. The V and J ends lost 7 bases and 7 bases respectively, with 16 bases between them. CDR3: CASTTLERLGYTF. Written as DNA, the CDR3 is TGTGCCAGCACCACCTTGGAGCGGCTTGGCTACACCTTC.

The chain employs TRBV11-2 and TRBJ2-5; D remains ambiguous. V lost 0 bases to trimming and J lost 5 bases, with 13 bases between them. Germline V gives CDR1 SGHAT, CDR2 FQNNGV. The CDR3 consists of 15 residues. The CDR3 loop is CASSLDSRGIETQYF. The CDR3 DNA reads TGTGCCAGCAGCTTAGATTCTCGAGGAATTGAGACCCAGTACTTC.

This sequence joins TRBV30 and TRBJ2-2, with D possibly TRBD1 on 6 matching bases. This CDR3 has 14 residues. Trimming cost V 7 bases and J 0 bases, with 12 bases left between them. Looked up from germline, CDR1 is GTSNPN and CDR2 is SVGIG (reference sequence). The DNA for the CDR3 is TGTGCCTCTGGGACAACCGCGAACACCGGGGAGCTGTTTTTT. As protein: CASGTTANTGELFF.

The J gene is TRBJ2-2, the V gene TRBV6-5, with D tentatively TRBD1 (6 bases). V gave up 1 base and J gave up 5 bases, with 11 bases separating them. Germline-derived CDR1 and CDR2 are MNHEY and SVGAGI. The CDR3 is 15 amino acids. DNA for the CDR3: TGTGCCAGCAGTTACTACTCAGGGGAAACCGGGGAGCTGTTTTTT. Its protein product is CASSYYSGETGELFF.

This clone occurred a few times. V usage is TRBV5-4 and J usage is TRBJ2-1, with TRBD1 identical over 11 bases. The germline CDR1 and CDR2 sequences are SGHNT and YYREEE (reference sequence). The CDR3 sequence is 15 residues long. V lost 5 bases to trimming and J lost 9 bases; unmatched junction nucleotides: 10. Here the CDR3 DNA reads TGTGCCAGCAGTTCGGGACAGGGGGGGTCTTCTGAGCAGTTCTTC. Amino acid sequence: CASSSGQGGSSEQFF. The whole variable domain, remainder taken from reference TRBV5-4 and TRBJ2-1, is ETGVTQSPTHLIKTRGQQVTLRCSSQSGHNTVSWYQQALGQGPQFIFQYYREEENGRGNFPPRFSGLQFPNYSSELNVNALELDDSALYLCASSSGQGGSSEQFFGPGTRLTVL.

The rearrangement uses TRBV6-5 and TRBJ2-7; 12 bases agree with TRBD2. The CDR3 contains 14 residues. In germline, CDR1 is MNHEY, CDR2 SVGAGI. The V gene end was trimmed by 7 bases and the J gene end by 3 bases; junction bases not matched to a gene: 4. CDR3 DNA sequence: TGTGCCAGCACCCCGACTAGCGGGGGCTACGAGCAGTACTTC. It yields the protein CASTPTSGGYEQYF.

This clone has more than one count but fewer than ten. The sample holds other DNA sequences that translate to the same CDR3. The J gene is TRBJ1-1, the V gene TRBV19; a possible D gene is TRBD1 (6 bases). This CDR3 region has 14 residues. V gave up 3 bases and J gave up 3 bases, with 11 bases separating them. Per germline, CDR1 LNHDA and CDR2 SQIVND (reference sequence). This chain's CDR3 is CASSILGADTEAFF. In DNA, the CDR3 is TGTGCCAGTAGTATTCTGGGGGCGGACACTGAAGCTTTCTTT.